This T cell receptor (beta chain) was profiled in a study of blood T cell repertoires in COVID-19. Across the whole study: COVID-19 samples from acute and convalescent phases originated in the United States, Italy and Spain. T cells, B-cell-depleted T cells, or PBMCs supplied cDNA or gDNA.

The CDR3 spans 14 residues. V was cut by 2 bases and J by 1 base, with 11 bases left in between. Germline V gene data show CDR1 as SQVTM and CDR2 as ANQGSEA. In the original workflow: Counts of nucleated cells, estimated from reference gene primer amplification, were obtained. Using immunoSEQ multiplex PCR, the repertoire was profiled, and TCRdb retains in-frame clones only, with some absent. D and trimming were read from the DNA, whereas the V and J calls and clone size are those reported in that table. The repertoire holds roughly 130,000 clones, 84% seen once, with around an eighth in the top ten.

The clonotype was recovered from a woman in her twenties or thirties who had recovered from COVID-19. The sample comprised peripheral blood. V gene TRBV29-1 combines with J gene TRBJ2-5; D remains ambiguous. The CDR3 coding sequence is TGCAGCGTTGAACTCCTCAGGTCCCAAGAGACCCAGTACTTC. Translated, it gives CSVELLRSQETQYF.